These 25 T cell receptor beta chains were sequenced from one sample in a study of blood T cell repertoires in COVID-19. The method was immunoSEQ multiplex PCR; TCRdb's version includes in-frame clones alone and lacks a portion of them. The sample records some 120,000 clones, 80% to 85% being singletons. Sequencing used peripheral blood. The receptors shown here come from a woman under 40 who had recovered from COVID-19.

The CDR3 loop is CASRDRDRGVTPYGYTF. For the CDR3, the DNA is TGTGCCAGTAGGGACCGGGACAGGGGTGTCACTCCCTATGGCTACACCTTC. J is TRBJ1-2 and V is TRBV19; 10 nucleotides agree with TRBD1. Germline assignment: CDR1 LNHDA and CDR2 SQIVND (reference sequence). The CDR3 consists of 17 residues. V was pared by 6 bases and J by 4 bases, with 14 bases of the junction left unmatched.

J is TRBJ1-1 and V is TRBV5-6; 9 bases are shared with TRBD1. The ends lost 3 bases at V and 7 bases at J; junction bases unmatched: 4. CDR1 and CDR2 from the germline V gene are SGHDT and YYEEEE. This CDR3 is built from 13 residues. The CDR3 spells CASSWGQGVEAFF. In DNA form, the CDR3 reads TGTGCCAGCAGCTGGGGACAGGGTGTTGAAGCTTTCTTT.

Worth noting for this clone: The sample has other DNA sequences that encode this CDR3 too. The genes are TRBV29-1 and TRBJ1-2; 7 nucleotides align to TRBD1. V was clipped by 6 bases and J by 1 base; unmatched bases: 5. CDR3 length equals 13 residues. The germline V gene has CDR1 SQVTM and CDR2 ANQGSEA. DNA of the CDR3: TGCAGCGTGGGGGACAGTGTTAACTATGGCTACACCTTC. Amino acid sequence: CSVGDSVNYGYTF.

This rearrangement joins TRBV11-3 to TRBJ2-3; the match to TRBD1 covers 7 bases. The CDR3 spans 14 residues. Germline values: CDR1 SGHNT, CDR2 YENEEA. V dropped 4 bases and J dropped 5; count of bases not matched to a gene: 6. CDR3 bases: TGTGCCAGCAGCTACGGGACAGACATAGATACGCAGTATTTT. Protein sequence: CASSYGTDIDTQYF. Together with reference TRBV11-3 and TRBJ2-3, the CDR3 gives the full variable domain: EAGVVQSPRYKIIEKKQPVAFWCNPISGHNTLYWYLQNLGQGPELLIRYENEEAVDDSQLPKDRFSAERLKGVDSTLKIQPAELGDSAVYLCASSYGTDIDTQYFGPGTRLTVL.

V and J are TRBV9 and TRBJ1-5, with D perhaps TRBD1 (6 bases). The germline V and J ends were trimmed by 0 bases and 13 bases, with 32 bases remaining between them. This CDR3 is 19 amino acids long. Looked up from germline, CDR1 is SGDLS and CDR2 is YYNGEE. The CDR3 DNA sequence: TGTGCCAGCAGCGTAGCTAAGGGGGGGCAACAGCCCTCCTCACATCCTCAGCATTTT. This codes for CASSVAKGGQQPSSHPQHF. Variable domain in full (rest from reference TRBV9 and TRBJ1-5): DSGVTQTPKHLITATGQRVTLRCSPRSGDLSVYWYQQSLDQGLQFLIQYYNGEERAKGNILERFSAQQFPDLHSELNLSSLELGDSALYFCASSVAKGGQQPSSHPQHFGDGTRLSIL.

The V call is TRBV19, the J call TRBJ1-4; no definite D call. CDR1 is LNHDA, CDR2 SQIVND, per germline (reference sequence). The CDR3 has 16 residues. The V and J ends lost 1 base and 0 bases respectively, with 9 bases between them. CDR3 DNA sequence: TGTGCCAGTAGTATAGTACAGAGTGCAACTAATGAAAAACTGTTTTTT. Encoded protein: CASSIVQSATNEKLFF.

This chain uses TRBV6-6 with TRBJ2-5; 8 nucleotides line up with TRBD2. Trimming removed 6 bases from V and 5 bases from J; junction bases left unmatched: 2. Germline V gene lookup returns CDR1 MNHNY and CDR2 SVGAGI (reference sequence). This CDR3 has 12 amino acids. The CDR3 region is CASSGRGETQYF. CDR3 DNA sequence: TGTGCCAGCAGCGGGAGGGGCGAGACCCAGTACTTC.

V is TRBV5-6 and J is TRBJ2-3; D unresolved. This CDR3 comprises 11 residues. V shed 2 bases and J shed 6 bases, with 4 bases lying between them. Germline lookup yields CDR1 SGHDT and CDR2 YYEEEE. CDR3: CASSFGDTQYF. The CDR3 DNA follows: TGTGCCAGCAGCTTCGGGGATACGCAGTATTTT. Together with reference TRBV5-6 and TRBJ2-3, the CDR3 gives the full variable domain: DAGVTQSPTHLIKTRGQQVTLRCSPKSGHDTVSWYQQALGQGPQFIFQYYEEEERQRGNFPDRFSGHQFPNYSSELNVNALLLGDSALYLCASSFGDTQYFGPGTRLTVL.

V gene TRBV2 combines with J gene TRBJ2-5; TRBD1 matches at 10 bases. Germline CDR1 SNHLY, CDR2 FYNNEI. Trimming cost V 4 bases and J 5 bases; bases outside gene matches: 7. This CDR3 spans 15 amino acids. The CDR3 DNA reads TGTGCCAGCAGTGTCCCCCGGACAGGGGGTGAGACCCAGTACTTC. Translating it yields CASSVPRTGGETQYF.

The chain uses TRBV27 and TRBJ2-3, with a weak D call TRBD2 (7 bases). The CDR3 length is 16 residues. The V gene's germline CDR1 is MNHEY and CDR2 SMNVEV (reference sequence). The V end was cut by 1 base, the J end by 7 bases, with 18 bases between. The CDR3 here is CASSLWGGGTNNTQYF. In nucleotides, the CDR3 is TGTGCCAGCAGTTTATGGGGGGGCGGGACAAACAATACGCAGTATTTT.

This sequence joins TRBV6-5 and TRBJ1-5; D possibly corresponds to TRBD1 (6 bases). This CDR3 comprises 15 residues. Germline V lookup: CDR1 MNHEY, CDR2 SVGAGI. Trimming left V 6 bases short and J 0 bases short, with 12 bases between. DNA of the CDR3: TGTGCCAGCAGAGATACAGGGAATAGCAATCAGCCCCAGCATTTT. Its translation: CASRDTGNSNQPQHF.

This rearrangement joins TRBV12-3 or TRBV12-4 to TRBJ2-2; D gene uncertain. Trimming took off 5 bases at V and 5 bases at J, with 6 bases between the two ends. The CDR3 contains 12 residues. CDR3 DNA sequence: TGTGCCAGCAGTCCTCCGACCGGGGAGCTGTTTTTT. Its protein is CASSPPTGELFF.

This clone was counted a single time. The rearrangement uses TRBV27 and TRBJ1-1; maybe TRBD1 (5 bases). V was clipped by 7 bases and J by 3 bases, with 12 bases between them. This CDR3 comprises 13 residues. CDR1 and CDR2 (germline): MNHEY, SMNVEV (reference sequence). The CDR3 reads CASKQGWDTEAFF. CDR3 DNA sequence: TGTGCCAGCAAGCAGGGTTGGGACACTGAAGCTTTCTTT.

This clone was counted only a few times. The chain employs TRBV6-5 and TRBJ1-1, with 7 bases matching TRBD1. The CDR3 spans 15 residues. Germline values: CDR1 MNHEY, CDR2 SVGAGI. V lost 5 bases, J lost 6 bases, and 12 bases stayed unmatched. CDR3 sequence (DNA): TGTGCCAGCAGTCTGCGAAGGGGGCAGGTCGCTGAAGCTTTCTTT. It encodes CASSLRRGQVAEAFF.

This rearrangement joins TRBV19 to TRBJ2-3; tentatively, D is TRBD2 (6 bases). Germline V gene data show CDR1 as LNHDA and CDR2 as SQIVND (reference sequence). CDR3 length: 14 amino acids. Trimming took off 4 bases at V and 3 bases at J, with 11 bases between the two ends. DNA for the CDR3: TGTGCCAGTAGTACGGGGGATTGTACAGATACGCAGTATTTT. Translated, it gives CASSTGDCTDTQYF.

The CDR3 nucleotides are TGTGCCAGCTCACCTGCTGGGACACCCAATGAAGCTTTCTTT. This sequence encodes CASSPAGTPNEAFF. The chain recombines TRBV18 with TRBJ1-1; tentative D call: TRBD1 (6 bases). V was clipped by 3 bases and J by 7 bases, with 15 bases between them. Germline values: CDR1 KGHSH, CDR2 LQKENI. The CDR3 has 14 residues.

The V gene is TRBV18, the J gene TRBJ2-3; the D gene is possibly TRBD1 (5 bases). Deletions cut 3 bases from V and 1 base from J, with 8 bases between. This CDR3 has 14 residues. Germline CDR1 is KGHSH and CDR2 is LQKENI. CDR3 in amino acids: CASSPQGGTDTQYF. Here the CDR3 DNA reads TGTGCCAGCTCACCCCAGGGCGGCACAGATACGCAGTATTTT.

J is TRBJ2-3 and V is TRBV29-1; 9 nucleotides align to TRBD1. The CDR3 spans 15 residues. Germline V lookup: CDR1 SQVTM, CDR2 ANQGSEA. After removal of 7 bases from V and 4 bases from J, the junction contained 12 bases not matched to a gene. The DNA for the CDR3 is TGCAGCGGTGACGGCTACAGGGGGCTGGCAGATACGCAGTATTTT. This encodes CSGDGYRGLADTQYF.

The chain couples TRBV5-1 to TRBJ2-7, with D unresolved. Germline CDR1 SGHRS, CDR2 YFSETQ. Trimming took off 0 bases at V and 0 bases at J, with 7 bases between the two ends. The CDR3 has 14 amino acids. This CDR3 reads CASSLVESSYEQYF. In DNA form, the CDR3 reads TGCGCCAGCAGCTTGGTTGAGAGCTCCTACGAGCAGTACTTC.

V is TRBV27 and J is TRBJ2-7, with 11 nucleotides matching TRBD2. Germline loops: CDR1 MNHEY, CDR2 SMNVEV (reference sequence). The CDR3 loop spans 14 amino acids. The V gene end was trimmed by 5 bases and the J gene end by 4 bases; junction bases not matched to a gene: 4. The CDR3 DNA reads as TGTGCCAGCAGTGCGGTAGCGGGGGGGTACGAGCAGTACTTC. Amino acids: CASSAVAGGYEQYF.

CDR3 amino acids: CASSFGQGNQPQHF. The CDR3 region has the DNA TGTGCCAGCAGCTTCGGACAGGGCAATCAGCCCCAGCATTTT. This chain links TRBV5-6 with TRBJ1-5; 7 bases are shared with TRBD1. Germline-derived CDR1 and CDR2 are SGHDT and YYEEEE. Trimming removed 2 bases from V and 2 bases from J; junction bases left unmatched: 1. The length of the CDR3 is 14 residues.

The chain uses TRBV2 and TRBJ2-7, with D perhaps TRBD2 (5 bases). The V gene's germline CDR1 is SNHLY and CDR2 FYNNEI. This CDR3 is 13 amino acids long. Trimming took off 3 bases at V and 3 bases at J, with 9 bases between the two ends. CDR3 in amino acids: CASSERARYEQYF. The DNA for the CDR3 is TGTGCCAGCAGTGAGCGGGCGCGCTACGAGCAGTACTTC.

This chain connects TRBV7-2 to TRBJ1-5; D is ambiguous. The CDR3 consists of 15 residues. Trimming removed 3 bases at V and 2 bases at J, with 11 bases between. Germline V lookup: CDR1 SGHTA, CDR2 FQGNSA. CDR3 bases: TGTGCCAGCAGCTTCGGCAGTCAGGGCAATCAGCCCCAGCATTTT. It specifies CASSFGSQGNQPQHF. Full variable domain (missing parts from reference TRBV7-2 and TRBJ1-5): GAGVSQSPSNKVTEKGKDVELRCDPISGHTALYWYRQSLGQGLEFLIYFQGNSAPDKSGLPSDRFSAERTGGSVSTLTIQRTQQEDSAVYLCASSFGSQGNQPQHFGDGTRLSIL.

The CDR3 nucleotides read TGTGCCAGCAGCTTTAATCTGGGCGGGGGGTACACAGATACGCAGTATTTT. This translates into CASSFNLGGGYTDTQYF. This rearrangement joins TRBV3-1 (or the pseudogene TRBV3-2) to TRBJ2-3, with TRBD2 matching 8 bases. Germline V gene lookup returns CDR1 LGHDT and CDR2 YNNKEL (reference sequence). CDR3 length: 17 amino acids. Trimming removed 5 bases from V and 2 bases from J; junction bases left unmatched: 12.

The CDR3 loop reads CASSQGGGGYTF. The CDR3 nucleotides read TGTGCCAGCAGCCAAGGGGGGGGTGGCTACACCTTC. The chain joins TRBV3-1 (or the pseudogene TRBV3-2) to TRBJ1-2; D might be TRBD1 (5 bases). Germline V lookup: CDR1 LGHDT, CDR2 YNNKEL (reference sequence). The CDR3 extends over 12 amino acids. V was shortened by 1 base and J by 7 bases, with 7 bases between the two germline ends.